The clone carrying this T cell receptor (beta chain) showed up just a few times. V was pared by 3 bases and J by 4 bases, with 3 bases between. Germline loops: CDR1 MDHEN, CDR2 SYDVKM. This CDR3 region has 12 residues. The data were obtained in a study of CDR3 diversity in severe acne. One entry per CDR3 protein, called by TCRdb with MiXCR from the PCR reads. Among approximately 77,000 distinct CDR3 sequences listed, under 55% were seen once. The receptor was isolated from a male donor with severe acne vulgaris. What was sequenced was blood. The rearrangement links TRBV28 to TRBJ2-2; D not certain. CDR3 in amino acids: CASSLGTGELFF. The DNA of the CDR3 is TGTGCCAGCAGTTTGGGCACCGGGGAGCTGTTTTTT.